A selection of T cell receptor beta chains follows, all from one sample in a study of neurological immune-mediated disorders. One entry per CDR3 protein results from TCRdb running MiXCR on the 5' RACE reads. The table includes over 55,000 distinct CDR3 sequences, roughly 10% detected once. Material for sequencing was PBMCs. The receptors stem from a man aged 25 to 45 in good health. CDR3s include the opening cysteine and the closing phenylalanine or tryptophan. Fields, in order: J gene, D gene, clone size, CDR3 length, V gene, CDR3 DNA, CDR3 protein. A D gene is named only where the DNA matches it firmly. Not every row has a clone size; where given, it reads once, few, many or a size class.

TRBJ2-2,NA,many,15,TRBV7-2,TGTGCCAGCAGCCTAGCCCGACAGCACACCGGGGAGCTGTTTTTT,CASSLARQHTGELFF
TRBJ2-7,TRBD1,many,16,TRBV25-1,TGTGCCAGCAGTGAGAGTGAAGGGGGCATGACCTACGAGCAGTACTTC,CASSESEGGMTYEQYF
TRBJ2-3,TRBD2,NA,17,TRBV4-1,TGCGCCAGCAGCCAAGATTATCGGCGGGAGGTTGGAGATACGCAGTATTTT,CASSQDYRREVGDTQYF
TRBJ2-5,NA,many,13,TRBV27,TGTGCCAGCAGTTCCACTGATCTAGAGACCCAGTACTTC,CASSSTDLETQYF
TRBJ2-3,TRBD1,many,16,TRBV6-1,TGTGCCAGCAGTGATTTACCGGGACAGGGGGCAGATACGCAGTATTTT,CASSDLPGQGADTQYF
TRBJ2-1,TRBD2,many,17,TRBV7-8,TGTGCCAGCAGCTTAGTAAAACCGACTAGCGGCTACAATGAGCAGTTCTTC,CASSLVKPTSGYNEQFF
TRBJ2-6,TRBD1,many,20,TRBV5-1,TGCGCCAGCAGCTCAGGACAGGGGGCCTTTCAGAGCTCTGGGGCCAACGTCCTGACTTTC,CASSSGQGAFQSSGANVLTF
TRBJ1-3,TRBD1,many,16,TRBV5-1,TGCGCCAGCAGCTTGGTCGGGACAGCGTCTGGAAACACCATATATTTT,CASSLVGTASGNTIYF
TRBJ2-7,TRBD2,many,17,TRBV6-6,TGTGCCAGCACTCAAGATCCCGGCTTGGCGGGAGTCGGCGAGCAGTACTTC,CASTQDPGLAGVGEQYF
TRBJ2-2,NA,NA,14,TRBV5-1,TGCGCCAGCAGCTCCAACTCGGGGATCGGGGAGCTGTTTTTT,CASSSNSGIGELFF
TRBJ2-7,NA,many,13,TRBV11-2,TGTGCCAGCAGCTCGGCCGGGTTAAGGGGGCAGTACTTC,CASSSAGLRGQYF
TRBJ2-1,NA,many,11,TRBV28,TGTGCCAGCAGCCAGAATAATGAGCAGTTCTTC,CASSQNNEQFF
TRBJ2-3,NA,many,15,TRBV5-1,TGCGCCAGCAGTTCGGCACAGACCAGCACAGATACGCAGTATTTT,CASSSAQTSTDTQYF
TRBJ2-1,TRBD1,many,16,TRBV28,TGTGCCAGCAGTTCGGCCGGGACAGGGTTACACAATGAGCAGTTCTTC,CASSSAGTGLHNEQFF
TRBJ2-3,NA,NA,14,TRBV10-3,TGTGCCATCAGTGAGTTCGGCCCCACAGATACGCAGTATTTT,CAISEFGPTDTQYF
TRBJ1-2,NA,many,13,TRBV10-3,TGTGCCTCCAGGGAGCCCATTGACTATGGCTACACCTTC,CASREPIDYGYTF
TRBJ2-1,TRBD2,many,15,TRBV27,TGTGCCAGCACCACCGGGACTAGCGGGAGAACTGAGCAGTTCTTC,CASTTGTSGRTEQFF
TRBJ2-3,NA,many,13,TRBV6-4,TGTGCCAGCAGTGCGGGAAACACAGATACGCAGTATTTT,CASSAGNTDTQYF
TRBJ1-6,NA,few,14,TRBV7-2,TGTGCCAGCAGCCGGACAGCATTTAATTCACCCCTCCACTTT,CASSRTAFNSPLHF
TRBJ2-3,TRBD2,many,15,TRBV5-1,TGCGCCAGCAGCTTGGAGGCCGGGGGGTCGGATACGCAGTATTTT,CASSLEAGGSDTQYF
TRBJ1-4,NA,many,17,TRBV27,TGTGCCAGCAGTCCGATTCCAGCCGCGGCGTCTAATGAAAAACTGTTTTTT,CASSPIPAAASNEKLFF
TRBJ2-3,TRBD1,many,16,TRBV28,TGTGCCAGCACACAACAGGGGGCGCAGGTGGGAGATACGCAGTATTTT,CASTQQGAQVGDTQYF
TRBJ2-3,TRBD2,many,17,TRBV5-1,TGCGCCAGCAGCTCCCCGGGACTAGCGGGAGAAGCAGATACGCAGTATTTT,CASSSPGLAGEADTQYF
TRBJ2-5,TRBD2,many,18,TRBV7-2,TGTGCCAGCAGCTTAGGTACCCCCACTAGCGGGAGTGCAGAGACCCAGTACTTC,CASSLGTPTSGSAETQYF
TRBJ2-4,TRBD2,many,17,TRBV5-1,TGCGCCAGCAGCTTGGGAGCGGGGACGGGGGCCAAAAACATTCAGTACTTC,CASSLGAGTGAKNIQYF
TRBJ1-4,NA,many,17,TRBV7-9,TGTGCCAGCAGCTCCCGGGGTAGGACAGAGAAGCCCGAAAAACTGTTTTTT,CASSSRGRTEKPEKLFF
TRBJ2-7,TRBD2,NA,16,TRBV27,TGTGCCAGCAGTTCCCCGACTAGCTCTTCTTCCTACGAGCAGTACTTC,CASSSPTSSSSYEQYF
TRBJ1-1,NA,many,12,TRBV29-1,TGCAGCGTTGACTCGTTGAACACTGAAGCTTTCTTT,CSVDSLNTEAFF
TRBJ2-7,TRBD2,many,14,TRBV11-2,TGTGCCAGCAGATCCGGACTAGCGGGTTACGAGCAGTACTTC,CASRSGLAGYEQYF
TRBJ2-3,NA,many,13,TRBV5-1,TGCGCCAGCAGCTTGTATGGCACAGATACGCAGTATTTT,CASSLYGTDTQYF
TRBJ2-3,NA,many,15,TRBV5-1,TGCGCCAGCAGCTTGGAAGGGGGTCAGTGGGATACGCAGTATTTT,CASSLEGGQWDTQYF
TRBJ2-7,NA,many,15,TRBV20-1,TGCAGTGCCAGGGGCGGATGGGCTATCCTATCCGAGCAGTACTTC,CSARGGWAILSEQYF
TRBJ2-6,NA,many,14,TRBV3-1,TGTGCCAGCACAGGGGCTACTGGGGCCAACGTCCTGACTTTC,CASTGATGANVLTF
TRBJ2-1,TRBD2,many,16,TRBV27,TGTGCCAGCAGTTTAAGTTGGCTAGCGGGGCGCAATGAGCAGTTCTTC,CASSLSWLAGRNEQFF
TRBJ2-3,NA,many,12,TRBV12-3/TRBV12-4,TGTGCCAGCAGTTTTTTGGGTGATACGCAGTATTTT,CASSFLGDTQYF
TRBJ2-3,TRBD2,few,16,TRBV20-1,TGCAGTGCTAGATCGGCTAGCGGGACCAGCACAGATACGCAGTATTTT,CSARSASGTSTDTQYF
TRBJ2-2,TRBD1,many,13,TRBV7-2,TGTGCCAGCAGCATTGACAGGGCCGGGGAGCTGTTTTTT,CASSIDRAGELFF
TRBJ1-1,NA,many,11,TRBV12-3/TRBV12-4,TGTGCCAGCAGTTTGGGTGGTGAAGCTTTCTTT,CASSLGGEAFF
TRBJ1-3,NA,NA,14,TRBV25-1,TGTGCCAGCAGTGATACCGGCTCTGGAAACACCATATATTTT,CASSDTGSGNTIYF
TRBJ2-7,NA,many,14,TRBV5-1,TGCGCCAGCAGTTGGGCTCCTTCAGGCTACGAGCAGTACTTC,CASSWAPSGYEQYF
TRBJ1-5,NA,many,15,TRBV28,TGTGCCAGCAGTAAACAGGGTAGGAACAATCAGCCCCAGCATTTT,CASSKQGRNNQPQHF